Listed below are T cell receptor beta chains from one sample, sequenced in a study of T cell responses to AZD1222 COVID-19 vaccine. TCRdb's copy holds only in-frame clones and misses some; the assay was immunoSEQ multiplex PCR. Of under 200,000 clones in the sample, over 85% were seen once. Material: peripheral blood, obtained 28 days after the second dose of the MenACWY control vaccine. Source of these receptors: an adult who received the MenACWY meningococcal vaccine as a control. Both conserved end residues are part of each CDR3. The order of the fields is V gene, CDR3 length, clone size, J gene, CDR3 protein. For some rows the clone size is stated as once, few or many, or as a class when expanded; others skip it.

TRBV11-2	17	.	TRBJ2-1	CASSLKAGTSGIGEQFF
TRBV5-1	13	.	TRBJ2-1	CASGRLADNEQFF
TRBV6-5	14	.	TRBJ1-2	CASSPSGRGLGYTF
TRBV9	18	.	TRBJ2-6	CASSVEGGRTSGANVLTF
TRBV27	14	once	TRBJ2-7	CASSRNRGPYEQYF
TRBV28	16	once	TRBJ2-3	CASSLLSGLGPDTQYF
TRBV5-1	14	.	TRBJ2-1	CASSLDRYYNEQFF
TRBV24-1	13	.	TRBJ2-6	CATSVTGANVLTF
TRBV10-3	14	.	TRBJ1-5	CAISPRGGDQPQHF
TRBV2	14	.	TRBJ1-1	CASRDARGGLVAFF
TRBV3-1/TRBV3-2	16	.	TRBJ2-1	CASSQEGGKSYNEQFF
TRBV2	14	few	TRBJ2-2	CASRLAGESGELFF
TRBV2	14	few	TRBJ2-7	CASRWTRGGHEQYF
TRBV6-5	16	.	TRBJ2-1	CASSYFGTGVYNEQFF
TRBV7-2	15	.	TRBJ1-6	CASSLWASYNSPLHF
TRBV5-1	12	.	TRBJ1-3	CASSETGNTIYF
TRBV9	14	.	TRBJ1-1	CASSVGPDRGEAFF
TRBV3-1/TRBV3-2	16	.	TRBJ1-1	CASSQEADIVGTEAFF
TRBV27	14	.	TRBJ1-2	CASSLGSSNYGYTF
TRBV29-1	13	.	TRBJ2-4	CSVDQGAGNIQYF
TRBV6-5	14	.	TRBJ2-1	CASIPGESYNEQFF
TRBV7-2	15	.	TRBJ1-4	CASSFVGTGGEKLFF
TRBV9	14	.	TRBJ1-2	CASSAGQGIYGYTF
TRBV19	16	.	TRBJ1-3	CASSIGHLGSGNTIYF
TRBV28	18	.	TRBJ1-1	CASSLPGTGSLMNTEAFF
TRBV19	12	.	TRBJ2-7	CASSILAGEQYF
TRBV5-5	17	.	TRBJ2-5	CASSFPGTSRSRETQYF
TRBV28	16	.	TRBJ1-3	CASSSRLRGQGNTIYF
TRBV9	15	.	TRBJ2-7	CASSVVADSSYEQYF
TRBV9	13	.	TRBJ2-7	CASSVAQGGQQYF
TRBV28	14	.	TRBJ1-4	CASSLTGLGEKLFF
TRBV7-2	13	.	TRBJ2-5	CASSLRRSETQYF
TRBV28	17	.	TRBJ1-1	CASTLDSHPYANTEAFF
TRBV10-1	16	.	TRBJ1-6	CASRYRRWSYNSPLHF
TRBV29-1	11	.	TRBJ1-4	CSVGLSEKLFF
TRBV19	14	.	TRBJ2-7	CASSIDRTSYEQYF
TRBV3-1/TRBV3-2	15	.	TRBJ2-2	CASSQGFRTGGELFF
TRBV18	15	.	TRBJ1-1	CASSPLPGWRAEAFF
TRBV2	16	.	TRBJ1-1	CASNGGTIGLNTEAFF
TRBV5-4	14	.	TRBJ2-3	CASSLGGLTDTQYF
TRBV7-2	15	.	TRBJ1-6	CASSPRTGFDSPLHF
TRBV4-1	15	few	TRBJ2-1	CASSQGTGVGNEQFF
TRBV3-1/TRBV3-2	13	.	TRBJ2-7	CASSQAGIREQYF
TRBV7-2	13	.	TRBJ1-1	CASSLARLFEAFF
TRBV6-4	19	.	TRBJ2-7	CASPLTRGLAEPGEAEQYF
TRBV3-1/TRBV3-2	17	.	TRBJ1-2	CASSQDLGGLGSLRYTF
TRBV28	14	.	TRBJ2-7	CASSFYGGHYEQYF